Listed here is a single TCR beta chain. The method was immunoSEQ multiplex PCR; TCRdb's version includes in-frame clones alone and lacks a portion of them. This table has just over 65,000 clones, more than 80% appearing once. The record originates from a study of T cell changes during pregnancy in multiple sclerosis. Looked up from germline, CDR1 is LNHDA and CDR2 is SQIVND (reference sequence). V was clipped by 5 bases and J by 3 bases, with 8 bases between them. The CDR3 length is 13 residues. Specimen: peripheral blood, collected in the second trimester of pregnancy. This chain joins TRBV19 and TRBJ2-1, with D unclear. The TCR originated in a female donor with multiple sclerosis, enrolled in a pregnancy study. Here the CDR3 DNA reads TGTGCCAGTAGTTCTGGCTTCTACAATGAGCAGTTCTTC. Its protein product is CASSSGFYNEQFF. The whole variable domain, filled in from reference TRBV19 and TRBJ2-1, reads DGGITQSPKYLFRKEGQNVTLSCEQNLNHDAMYWYRQDPGQGLRLIYYSQIVNDFQKGDIAEGYSVSREKKESFPLTVTSAQKNPTAFYLCASSSGFYNEQFFGPGTRLTVL.